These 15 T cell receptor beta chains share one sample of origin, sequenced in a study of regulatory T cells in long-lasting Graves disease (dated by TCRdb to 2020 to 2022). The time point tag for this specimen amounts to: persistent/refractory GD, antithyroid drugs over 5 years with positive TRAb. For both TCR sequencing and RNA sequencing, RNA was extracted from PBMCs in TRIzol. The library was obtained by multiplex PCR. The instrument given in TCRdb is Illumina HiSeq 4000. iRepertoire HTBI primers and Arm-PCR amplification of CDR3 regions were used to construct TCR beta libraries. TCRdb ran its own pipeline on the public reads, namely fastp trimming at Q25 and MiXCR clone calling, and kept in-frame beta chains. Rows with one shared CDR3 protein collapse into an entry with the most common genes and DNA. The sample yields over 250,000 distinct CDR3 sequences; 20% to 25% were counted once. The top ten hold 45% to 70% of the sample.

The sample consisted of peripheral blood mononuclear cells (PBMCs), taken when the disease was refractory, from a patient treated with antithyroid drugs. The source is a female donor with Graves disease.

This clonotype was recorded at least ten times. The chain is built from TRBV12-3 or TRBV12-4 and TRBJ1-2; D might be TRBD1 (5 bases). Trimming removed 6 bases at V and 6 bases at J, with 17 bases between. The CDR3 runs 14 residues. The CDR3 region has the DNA TGTGCCAGCAGCCCCAGGGAGTTTTTTAATGGCTACACCTTC. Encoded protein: CASSPREFFNGYTF.

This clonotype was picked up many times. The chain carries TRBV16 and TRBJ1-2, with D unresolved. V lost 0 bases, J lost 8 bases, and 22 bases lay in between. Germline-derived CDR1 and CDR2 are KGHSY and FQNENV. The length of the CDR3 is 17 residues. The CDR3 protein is CASSQSASSPAFGGYTF. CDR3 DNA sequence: TGTGCCAGCAGCCAATCAGCCTCGTCCCCGGCGTTCGGCGGCTACACCTTC.

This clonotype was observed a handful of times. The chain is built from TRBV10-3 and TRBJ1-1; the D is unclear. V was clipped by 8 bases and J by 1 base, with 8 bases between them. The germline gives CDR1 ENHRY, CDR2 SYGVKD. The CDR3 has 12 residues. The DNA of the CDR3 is TGTGCCATCGGACGGGAGAACACTGAAGCTTTCTTT. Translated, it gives CAIGRENTEAFF.

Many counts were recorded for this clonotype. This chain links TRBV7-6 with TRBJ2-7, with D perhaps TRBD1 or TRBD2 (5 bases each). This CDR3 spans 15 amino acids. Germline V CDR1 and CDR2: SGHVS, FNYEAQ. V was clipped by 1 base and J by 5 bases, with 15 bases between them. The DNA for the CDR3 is TGTGCCAGCAGCTTAGTATCCGGGGCGGTGGACGAGCAGTACTTC. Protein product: CASSLVSGAVDEQYF.

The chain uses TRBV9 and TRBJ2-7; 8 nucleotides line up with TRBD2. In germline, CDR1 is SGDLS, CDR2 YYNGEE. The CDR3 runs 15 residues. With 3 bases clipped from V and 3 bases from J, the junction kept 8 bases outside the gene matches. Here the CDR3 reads CASSAASGPFYEQYF. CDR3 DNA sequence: TGTGCCAGCAGCGCGGCTAGCGGGCCCTTCTACGAGCAGTACTTC.

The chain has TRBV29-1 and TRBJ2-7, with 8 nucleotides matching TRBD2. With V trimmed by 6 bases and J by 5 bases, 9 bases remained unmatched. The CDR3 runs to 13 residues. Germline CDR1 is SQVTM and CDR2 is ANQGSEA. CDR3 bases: TGCAGCGTAACAAGCGGGAGCGTTGACGAGCAGTACTTC. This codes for CSVTSGSVDEQYF.

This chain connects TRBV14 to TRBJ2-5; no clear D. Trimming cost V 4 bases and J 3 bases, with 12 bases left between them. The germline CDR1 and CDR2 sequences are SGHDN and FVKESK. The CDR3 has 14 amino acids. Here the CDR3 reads CASSPRISEETQYF. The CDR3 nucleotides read TGTGCCAGCAGCCCCCGGATCAGCGAAGAGACCCAGTACTTC.

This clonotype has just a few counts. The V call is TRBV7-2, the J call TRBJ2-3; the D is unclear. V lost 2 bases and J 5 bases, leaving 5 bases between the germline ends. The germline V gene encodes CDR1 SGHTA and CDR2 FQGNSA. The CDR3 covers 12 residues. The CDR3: CASSLTVDTQYF. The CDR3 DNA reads TGTGCCAGCAGCTTAACGGTAGATACGCAGTATTTT. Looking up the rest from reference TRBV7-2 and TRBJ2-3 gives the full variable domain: GAGVSQSPSNKVTEKGKDVELRCDPISGHTALYWYRQSLGQGLEFLIYFQGNSAPDKSGLPSDRFSAERTGGSVSTLTIQRTQQEDSAVYLCASSLTVDTQYFGPGTRLTVL.

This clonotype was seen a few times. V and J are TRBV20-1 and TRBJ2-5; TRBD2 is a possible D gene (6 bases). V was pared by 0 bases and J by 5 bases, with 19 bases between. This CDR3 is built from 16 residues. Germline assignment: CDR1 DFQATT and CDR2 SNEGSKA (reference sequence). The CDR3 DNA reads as TGCAGTGCTAGAGAGTTTGGTCGGGCAGGAGGGGAGACCCAGTACTTC. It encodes CSAREFGRAGGETQYF.

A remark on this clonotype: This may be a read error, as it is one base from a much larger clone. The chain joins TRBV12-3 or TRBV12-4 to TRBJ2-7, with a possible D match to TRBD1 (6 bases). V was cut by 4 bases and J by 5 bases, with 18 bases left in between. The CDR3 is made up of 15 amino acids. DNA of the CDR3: TGTGCCAGCAGTTACCGGGACGTCGGGGACAACGAGCAGTACTTC. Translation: CASSYRDVGDNEQYF.

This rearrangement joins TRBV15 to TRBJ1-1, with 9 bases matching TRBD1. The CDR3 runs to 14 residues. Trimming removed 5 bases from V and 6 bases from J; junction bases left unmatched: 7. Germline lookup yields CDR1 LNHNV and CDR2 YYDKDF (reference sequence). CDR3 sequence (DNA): TGTGCCACCAGCTGGGACAGGGTCGACGCTGAAGCTTTCTTT. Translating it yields CATSWDRVDAEAFF.

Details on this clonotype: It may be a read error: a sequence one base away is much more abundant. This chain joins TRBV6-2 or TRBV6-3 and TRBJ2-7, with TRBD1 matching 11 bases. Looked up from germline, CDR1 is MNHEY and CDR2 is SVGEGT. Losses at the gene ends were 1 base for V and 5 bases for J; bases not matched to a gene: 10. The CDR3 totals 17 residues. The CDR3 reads CASSYLGGRTGGDEQYF. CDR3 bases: TGTGCCAGCAGTTACTTGGGTGGGAGGACAGGGGGCGACGAGCAGTACTTC.

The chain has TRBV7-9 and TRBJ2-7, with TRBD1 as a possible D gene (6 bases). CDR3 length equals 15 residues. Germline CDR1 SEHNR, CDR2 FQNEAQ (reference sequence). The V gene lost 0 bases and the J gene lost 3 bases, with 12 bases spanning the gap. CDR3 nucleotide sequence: TGTGCCAGCAGCTTAGCCGGCAGGGGTGGCTACGAGCAGTACTTC. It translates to CASSLAGRGGYEQYF.

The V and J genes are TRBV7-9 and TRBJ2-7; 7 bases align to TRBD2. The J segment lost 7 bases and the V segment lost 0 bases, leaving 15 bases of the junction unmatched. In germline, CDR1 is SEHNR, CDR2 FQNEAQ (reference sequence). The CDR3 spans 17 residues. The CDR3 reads CASSLAGTAAGAGEQYF. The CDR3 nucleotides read TGTGCCAGCAGCTTAGCTGGGACTGCGGCGGGAGCCGGAGAGCAGTACTTC.

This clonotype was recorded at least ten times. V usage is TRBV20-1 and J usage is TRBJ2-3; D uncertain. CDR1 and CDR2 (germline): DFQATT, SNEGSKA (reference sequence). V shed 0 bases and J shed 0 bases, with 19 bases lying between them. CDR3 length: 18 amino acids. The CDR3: CSARDPWAHTRSTDTQYF. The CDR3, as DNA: TGCAGTGCTAGAGATCCGTGGGCCCATACCCGGAGCACAGATACGCAGTATTTT.